This TCR beta chain was documented in a study of shared clonotypes between healthy human individuals. Splitting of each subset's genomic DNA was done evenly across several immunoSEQ plates. The authors sequenced unsorted PBMC DNA on ten immunoSEQ deep assay plates. Produced via immunoSEQ multiplex PCR; TCRdb's table is partial and in-frame only. This sample carries approximately 480,000 clones, roughly 85% of them seen once, and the ten largest clones take about an eighth. Study conclusions and caveats: The genetic and exposure-history diversity represented was limited by few donors.

The germline V gene encodes CDR1 WNHNN and CDR2 SYGVQD (reference sequence). The CDR3 has 13 residues. The junction had 1 base not matched to a gene; V was cut back by 0 bases and J by 5 bases. Concerning this clone itself: Its matching antigen is unknown.

The origin of this receptor is a woman in her forties in good health. Some clones in this sample may be carry-over from other donors' samples. The sequenced material came from PBMCs. The chain joins TRBV10-1 to TRBJ2-7, with TRBD2 matching 7 bases. The CDR3 loop is CASSESGTNEQYF. In nucleotides, the CDR3 is TGCGCCAGCAGTGAGTCTGGGACTAACGAGCAGTACTTC.